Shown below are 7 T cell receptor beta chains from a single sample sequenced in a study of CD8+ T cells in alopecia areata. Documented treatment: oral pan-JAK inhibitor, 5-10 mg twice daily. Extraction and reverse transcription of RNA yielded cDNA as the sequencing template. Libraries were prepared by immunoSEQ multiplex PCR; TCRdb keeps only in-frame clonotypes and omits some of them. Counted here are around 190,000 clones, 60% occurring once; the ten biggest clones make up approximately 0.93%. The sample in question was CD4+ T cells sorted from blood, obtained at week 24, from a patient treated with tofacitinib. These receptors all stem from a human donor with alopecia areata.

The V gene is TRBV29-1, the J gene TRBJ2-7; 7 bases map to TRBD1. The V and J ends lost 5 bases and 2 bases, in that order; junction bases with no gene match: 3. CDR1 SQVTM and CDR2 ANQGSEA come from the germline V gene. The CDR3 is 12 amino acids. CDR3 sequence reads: CSVRTGPYEQYF. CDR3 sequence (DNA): TGCAGCGTTCGGACAGGACCCTACGAGCAGTACTTC.

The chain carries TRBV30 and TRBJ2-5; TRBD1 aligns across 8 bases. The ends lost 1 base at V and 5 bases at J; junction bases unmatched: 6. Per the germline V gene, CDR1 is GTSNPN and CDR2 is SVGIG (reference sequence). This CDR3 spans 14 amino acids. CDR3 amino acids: CAWSAGGAGETQYF. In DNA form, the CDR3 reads TGTGCCTGGAGTGCAGGGGGCGCCGGTGAGACCCAGTACTTC.

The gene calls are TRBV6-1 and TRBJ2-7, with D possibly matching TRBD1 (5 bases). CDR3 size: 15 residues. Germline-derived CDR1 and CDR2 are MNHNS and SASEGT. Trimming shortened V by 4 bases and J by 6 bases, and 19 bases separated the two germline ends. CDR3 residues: CASSGAHGARPEQYF. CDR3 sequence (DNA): TGTGCCAGCAGTGGAGCACATGGGGCTAGACCCGAGCAGTACTTC.

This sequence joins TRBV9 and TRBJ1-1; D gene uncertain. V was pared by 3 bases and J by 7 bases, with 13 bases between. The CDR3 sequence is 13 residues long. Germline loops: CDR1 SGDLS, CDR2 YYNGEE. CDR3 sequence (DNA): TGTGCCAGCAGCGCAATAATGGGCAATGAAGCTTTCTTT. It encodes CASSAIMGNEAFF. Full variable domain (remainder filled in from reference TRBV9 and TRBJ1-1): DSGVTQTPKHLITATGQRVTLRCSPRSGDLSVYWYQQSLDQGLQFLIQYYNGEERAKGNILERFSAQQFPDLHSELNLSSLELGDSALYFCASSAIMGNEAFFGQGTRLTVV.

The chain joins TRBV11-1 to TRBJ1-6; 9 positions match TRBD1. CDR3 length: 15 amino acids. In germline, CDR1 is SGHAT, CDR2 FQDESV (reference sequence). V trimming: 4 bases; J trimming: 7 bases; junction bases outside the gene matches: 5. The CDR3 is CASSSRTGVNSPLHF. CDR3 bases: TGTGCCAGCAGCTCCCGGACAGGGGTAAATTCACCCCTCCACTTT. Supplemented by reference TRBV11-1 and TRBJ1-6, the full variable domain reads EAEVAQSPRYKITEKSQAVAFWCDPISGHATLYWYRQILGQGPELLVQFQDESVVDDSQLPKDRFSAERLKGVDSTLKIQPAELGDSAMYLCASSSRTGVNSPLHFGNGTRLTVT.

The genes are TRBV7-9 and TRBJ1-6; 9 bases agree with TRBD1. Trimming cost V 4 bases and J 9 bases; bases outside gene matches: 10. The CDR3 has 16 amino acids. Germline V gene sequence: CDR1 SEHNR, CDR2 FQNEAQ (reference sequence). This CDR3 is CASSSHRGPEGSPLHF. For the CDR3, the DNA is TGTGCCAGCAGCTCCCACAGGGGGCCAGAGGGTTCACCCCTCCACTTT.

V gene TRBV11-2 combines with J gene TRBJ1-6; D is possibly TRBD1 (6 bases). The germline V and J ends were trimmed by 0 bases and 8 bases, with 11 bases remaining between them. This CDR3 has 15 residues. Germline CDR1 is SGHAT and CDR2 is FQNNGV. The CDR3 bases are TGTGCCAGCAGCTTAGAAGCAGGGGTACATTCACCCCTCCACTTT. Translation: CASSLEAGVHSPLHF.